A selection of T cell receptor beta chains follows, all from one sample in a study of blood T cell repertoires in COVID-19. The table came from immunoSEQ multiplex PCR; TCRdb's copy has only in-frame clones and leaves some out. The repertoire holds 180,000 or so clones, with about 85% as singletons. The sample comprised peripheral blood. The source is a woman at least 80 years old in a cohort sampled during active or convalescent COVID-19. The CDR3 runs from the conserved cysteine through the conserved F or W. A D gene is named only where the DNA matches it firmly. The size field is filled for only some rows; it gives once, few, many or a size class.

D: TRBD1
size: .
V: TRBV6-2/TRBV6-3
J: TRBJ2-7
CDR3: CASSGQVSGRQYF

D: TRBD2
size: .
V: TRBV6-6
J: TRBJ2-2
CDR3: CASTSGLAGATGELFF

D: .
size: .
V: TRBV30
J: TRBJ2-7
CDR3: CAPTHVERGEQYF

D: .
size: .
V: TRBV14
J: TRBJ1-3
CDR3: CASSQQGMLGNTIYF

D: .
size: .
V: TRBV10-3
J: TRBJ2-1
CDR3: CAISEGDEQFF

D: .
size: .
V: TRBV18
J: TRBJ1-4
CDR3: CASSPTGGASTNEKLFF

D: TRBD2
size: .
V: TRBV5-5
J: TRBJ2-1
CDR3: CASSNTGTTDNEQFF

D: .
size: .
V: TRBV10-3
J: TRBJ1-1
CDR3: CAISEFARMNTEAFF

D: .
size: .
V: TRBV2
J: TRBJ1-1
CDR3: CADGARYGGYTEAFF

D: TRBD1
size: few
V: TRBV29-1
J: TRBJ1-1
CDR3: CSAALGQGTEAFF

D: .
size: .
V: TRBV6-2/TRBV6-3
J: TRBJ2-1
CDR3: CASSSQNNEQFF

D: TRBD1
size: .
V: TRBV27
J: TRBJ2-3
CDR3: CASSSRGTGEPDTQYF

D: TRBD1
size: .
V: TRBV10-3
J: TRBJ1-4
CDR3: CAISGTGPSSKLFF

D: .
size: .
V: TRBV5-4
J: TRBJ1-2
CDR3: CASSPGQGLGYTF

D: TRBD2
size: few
V: TRBV10-3
J: TRBJ2-1
CDR3: CAIRTGLAGALEQFF

D: .
size: few
V: TRBV4-3
J: TRBJ1-2
CDR3: CASSTLRAAPVGYTF

D: TRBD1
size: .
V: TRBV19
J: TRBJ1-2
CDR3: CASFQRTGRYGYTF

D: .
size: .
V: TRBV28
J: TRBJ1-2
CDR3: CASSPNWPYGYTF

D: TRBD1
size: .
V: TRBV7-9
J: TRBJ2-5
CDR3: CASSSSTGQGKRRAQYF

D: .
size: .
V: TRBV7-9
J: TRBJ1-2
CDR3: CASSVSQDGYTF